This TCR beta chain was documented in a study of T-cell reconstitution after alpha-beta-depleted transplantation in children (dated by TCRdb to 2016 to 2018). Looking at the study overall: Using TCR repertoire profiling, the study followed T-cell immune reconstitution in a quantitative way in children after TCRalphabeta/CD19-depleted allogeneic hematopoietic cell transplantation. What the study reported, not specific to this receptor: Over the following months the frequencies of hyperexpanded clones went down, and after one year T-cell counts and TCRbeta diversity were mostly credited to newly produced T cells. Apparently early alphabetaT-cell count recovery about two months after transplant reportedly relied on only several hundred rapidly expanded clones derived from non-depleted graft cells. In some patients, the high TCRbeta diversity seen at day 60 was put down to recipient T cells and intrathymic progenitors that had survived conditioning.

CDR1 MGHRA and CDR2 YSYEKL are derived from the germline V gene. The CDR3 goes from the cysteine to the phenylalanine over 14 residues. Of all the DNA, just the CDR3 is kept, 42 bases in frame from base 1. Relative to germline, V is 3 bases shorter and J is 3 bases shorter, with 11 bases between their ends. A note on this clonotype: This clone's antigen is unknown. It has no much larger one-base neighbor in the sample; base qualities were not kept.

The protocol used for the library was PCR. Data came from an Illumina HiSeq 2500. To normalize quantification of the TCRbeta repertoire, the TCR libraries were built with molecular barcoding that relied on unique molecular identifiers. Starting from the raw public reads, TCRdb applied fastp trimming at Q25, assembled clones with MiXCR and retained in-frame beta chains. One record per CDR3 amino acid sequence lists the most common genes and DNA. The sample table records about 440,000 distinct CDR3 sequences; 43% of these occur just once. The ten largest clones represent roughly 27% of the sample. The sample's treatment or condition label, in plain terms: allogeneic hematopoietic cell transplantation with graft depleted of TCRalphabeta T cells and CD19 B cells. The transplant recipients were children given TCRalphabeta/CD19-depleted allogeneic hematopoietic cell grafts.

The specimen comprised PBMCs, sampled before TCRalphabeta/CD19-depleted stem cell transplant. The rearrangement joined TRBV4-1 to TRBJ1-2; 6 matching bases give a weak D call of TRBD1. This sequence originates from a girl aged 2-10 years with aplastic anemia, due to receive a stem cell transplant. DNA sequence: TGCGCCAGCAGCCACGTGGACAGAGACTATGGCTACACCTTC. Translated, it reads CASSHVDRDYGYTF.